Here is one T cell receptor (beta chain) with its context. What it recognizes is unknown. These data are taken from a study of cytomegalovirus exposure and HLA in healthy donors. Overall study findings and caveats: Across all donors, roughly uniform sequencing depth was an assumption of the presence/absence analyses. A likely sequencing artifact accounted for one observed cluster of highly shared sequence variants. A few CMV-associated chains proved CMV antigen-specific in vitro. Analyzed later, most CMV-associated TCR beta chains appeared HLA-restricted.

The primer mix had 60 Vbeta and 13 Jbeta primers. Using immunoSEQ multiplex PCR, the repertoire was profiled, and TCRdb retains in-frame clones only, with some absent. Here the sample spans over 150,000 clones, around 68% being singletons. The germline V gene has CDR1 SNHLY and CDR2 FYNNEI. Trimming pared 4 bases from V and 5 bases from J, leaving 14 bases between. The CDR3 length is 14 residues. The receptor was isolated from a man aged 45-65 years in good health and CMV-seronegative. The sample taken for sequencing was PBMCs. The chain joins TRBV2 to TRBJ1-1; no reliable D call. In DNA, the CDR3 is TGTGCCAGCAGTGGGAGGTCTTCGGGAACTGAAGCTTTCTTT. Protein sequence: CASSGRSSGTEAFF.